Presented here are 17 T cell receptor beta chains from one specimen sequenced in a study of blood T cell repertoires in COVID-19. The table came from immunoSEQ multiplex PCR; TCRdb's copy has only in-frame clones and leaves some out. The sample lists fewer than 450,000 clones; 85% to 90% were seen once. Sequencing was carried out using peripheral blood. These receptors were obtained from a woman between 50 and 59 years old with COVID-19, enrolled during active disease.

The chain joins TRBV30 to TRBJ1-2; 7 bases are shared with TRBD1. Looked up from germline, CDR1 is GTSNPN and CDR2 is SVGIG (reference sequence). The CDR3 loop spans 14 amino acids. The ends lost 4 bases at V and 5 bases at J; junction bases unmatched: 10. The CDR3 region is CAWTLGTVLYGYTF. Here the CDR3 DNA reads TGTGCCTGGACCCTCGGGACAGTTTTGTATGGCTACACCTTC.

The V call is TRBV7-6, the J call TRBJ1-1; 8 bases align to TRBD1. The CDR3 has 18 residues. V shed 1 base and J 1 base; nucleotides not matched to a gene: 11. CDR1 SGHVS and CDR2 FNYEAQ come from the germline V gene. The CDR3 loop reads CASSLGPQGARANTEAFF. The CDR3 DNA follows: TGTGCCAGCAGCTTAGGGCCCCAGGGGGCTCGTGCGAACACTGAAGCTTTCTTT.

This clone was observed a few times. The chain is built from TRBV6-2 or TRBV6-3 and TRBJ1-1; 8 bases line up with TRBD1. Germline V gene sequence: CDR1 MNHEY, CDR2 SVGEGT. The ends lost 2 bases at V and 4 bases at J; junction bases unmatched: 6. The CDR3 contains 15 residues. The CDR3 region is CASSYPYRGSTEAFF. CDR3 sequence (DNA): TGTGCCAGCAGTTACCCCTACAGGGGGTCCACTGAAGCTTTCTTT.

The chain links TRBV7-6 to TRBJ2-3; D may be TRBD1 (6 bases). The CDR3 sequence is 16 residues long. Germline values: CDR1 SGHVS, CDR2 FNYEAQ. Trimming removed 4 bases at V and 3 bases at J, with 17 bases between. The CDR3 loop is CASSSPRQAGTDTQYF. CDR3 DNA: TGTGCCAGCAGCTCCCCCCGACAGGCAGGTACAGATACGCAGTATTTT.

V is TRBV2 and J is TRBJ1-5; 11 nucleotides agree with TRBD1. The V gene end was trimmed by 3 bases and the J gene end by 6 bases; junction bases not matched to a gene: 22. CDR1 SNHLY and CDR2 FYNNEI come from the germline V gene. The CDR3 is made up of 21 amino acids. The CDR3 protein is CASSDPRFSGQGGSMGQPQHF. In nucleotides, the CDR3 is TGTGCCAGCAGTGATCCCCGCTTTTCGGGACAGGGGGGTAGCATGGGTCAGCCCCAGCATTTT. Full variable domain (remainder filled in from reference TRBV2 and TRBJ1-5): EPEVTQTPSHQVTQMGQEVILRCVPISNHLYFYWYRQILGQKVEFLVSFYNNEISEKSEIFDDQFSVERPDGSNFTLKIRSTKLEDSAMYFCASSDPRFSGQGGSMGQPQHFGDGTRLSIL.

V and J are TRBV3-1 (or the pseudogene TRBV3-2) and TRBJ2-7, with 13 positions matching TRBD2. V was pared by 4 bases and J by 3 bases, with 6 bases of the junction left unmatched. CDR3 length: 16 amino acids. CDR1 is LGHDT, CDR2 YNNKEL, per germline (reference sequence). The CDR3 region is CASSPQGLAGVYEQYF. Here the CDR3 DNA reads TGTGCCAGCAGCCCCCAAGGACTAGCGGGGGTCTACGAGCAGTACTTC.

This rearrangement joins TRBV5-1 to TRBJ2-1; 8 bases map to TRBD2. V was clipped by 3 bases and J by 5 bases; unmatched bases: 10. This CDR3 has 16 amino acids. CDR1 and CDR2 from the germline V gene are SGHRS and YFSETQ. The CDR3: CASSSRPGGLDNEQFF. CDR3 in DNA: TGCGCCAGCAGCTCGCGCCCGGGGGGGCTAGACAATGAGCAGTTCTTC.

The rearrangement uses TRBV13 and TRBJ2-3; 11 bases align to TRBD2. Germline-derived CDR1 and CDR2 are PRHDT and FYEKMQ (reference sequence). V dropped 4 bases and J dropped 4; count of bases not matched to a gene: 7. The CDR3 has 16 residues. The CDR3 here is CASSSLAGGRADTQYF. The CDR3 bases are TGTGCCAGCAGCTCCTTAGCGGGAGGGCGGGCAGATACGCAGTATTTT.

The chain links TRBV2 to TRBJ2-2; TRBD2 might be the D (6 bases). Trimming shortened V by 7 bases and J by 4 bases, and 22 bases separated the two germline ends. CDR1 and CDR2 (germline): SNHLY, FYNNEI. There are 17 residues in the CDR3. CDR3 sequence reads: CASNDSGMRAGTGELFF. DNA of the CDR3: TGTGCCAGCAATGACTCCGGGATGCGAGCGGGCACCGGGGAGCTGTTTTTT.

V and J are TRBV5-1 and TRBJ2-3; 12 nucleotides match TRBD2. Germline V CDR1 and CDR2: SGHRS, YFSETQ. The CDR3 spans 17 residues. With V trimmed by 4 bases and J by 4 bases, 10 bases remained unmatched. CDR3 sequence (DNA): TGCGCCAGCAGCCCCCCGGCCTCTAGCGGGAGGGCAGATACGCAGTATTTT. Its protein is CASSPPASSGRADTQYF.

V is TRBV27 and J is TRBJ1-6; D call uncertain. Germline CDR1 and CDR2: MNHEY and SMNVEV (reference sequence). Trimming cost V 6 bases and J 11 bases, with 17 bases left between them. This CDR3 spans 14 amino acids. CDR3 region: CASSYEPTWTPLHF. The DNA for the CDR3 is TGTGCCAGCAGCTACGAACCGACTTGGACACCCCTCCACTTT.

CDR3 protein: CASSSGFTGGFYGYTF. CDR3 coding DNA: TGTGCCAGCTCATCCGGATTTACAGGGGGCTTCTATGGCTACACCTTC. This chain joins TRBV18 and TRBJ1-2; 9 bases map to TRBD1. V shed 5 bases, J shed 4 bases, and the junction held 11 bases outside the gene matches. CDR3 length: 16 amino acids. CDR1 and CDR2 from the germline V gene are KGHSH and LQKENI.

The chain carries TRBV9 and TRBJ2-7; 7 nucleotides line up with TRBD2. The germline V gene encodes CDR1 SGDLS and CDR2 YYNGEE. There are 15 residues in the CDR3. Trimming removed 0 bases from V and 3 bases from J; junction bases left unmatched: 6. The DNA of the CDR3 is TGTGCCAGCAGCGTAGAGGGGAGGGAGGGCTACGAGCAGTACTTC. Translation: CASSVEGREGYEQYF.

The rearrangement joins TRBV7-2 to TRBJ2-7; 7 nucleotides agree with TRBD1. This CDR3 region has 15 residues. With 4 bases clipped from V and 1 base from J, the junction kept 7 bases outside the gene matches. The germline V gene encodes CDR1 SGHTA and CDR2 FQGNSA. This chain's CDR3 is CASSSDRVISYEQYF. DNA of the CDR3: TGTGCCAGCAGCTCAGACAGGGTAATTTCCTACGAGCAGTACTTC.

The chain has TRBV28 and TRBJ2-4; 7 bases are a match to TRBD2. Trimming cost V 7 bases and J 2 bases; bases outside gene matches: 11. CDR1 and CDR2 from the germline V gene are MDHEN and SYDVKM. The CDR3 totals 16 residues. The CDR3 bases are TGTGCCAGCAACCTACAGGCTAGCGGATCCAAAAACATTCAGTACTTC. It is translated as CASNLQASGSKNIQYF.

The chain has TRBV6-5 and TRBJ1-2; D unresolved. V lost 8 bases, J lost 0 bases, and 16 bases lay in between. This CDR3 has 15 amino acids. From germline, CDR1 is MNHEY and CDR2 SVGAGI. CDR3 region: CASARGRGANYGYTF. The CDR3 DNA reads as TGTGCCAGCGCCCGGGGAAGAGGAGCTAACTATGGCTACACCTTC.

The V and J genes are TRBV27 and TRBJ2-7, with 10 bases matching TRBD2. V shed 6 bases, J shed 6 bases, and the junction held 14 bases outside the gene matches. The germline V gene encodes CDR1 MNHEY and CDR2 SMNVEV (reference sequence). This CDR3 spans 16 amino acids. CDR3 bases: TGTGCCAGCAGACCCGGGGGGCTAGCGGGAGTGGTCGAGCAGTACTTC. Its protein is CASRPGGLAGVVEQYF.